The 13 T cell receptor beta chains presented below share a single source sample, sequenced in a study of blood T cell repertoires in COVID-19. Assay used: immunoSEQ multiplex PCR; TCRdb lists only in-frame clones, some missing. The table lists approximately 190,000 clones, about 80% of them singletons. The sequenced sample consisted of peripheral blood. Receptor source: a man aged 60 to 75 with acute or convalescent COVID-19.

This clone has a handful of counts. The CDR3 spells CASSPRQTMNTEAFF. DNA of the CDR3: TGTGCCAGCAGTCCAAGACAGACCATGAACACTGAAGCTTTCTTT. The chain uses TRBV6-5 and TRBJ1-1; D is perhaps TRBD1 (5 bases). V lost 5 bases and J 0 bases, leaving 13 bases between the germline ends. Germline V gives CDR1 MNHEY, CDR2 SVGAGI. The CDR3 has 15 residues.

This clone was found once. The V gene is TRBV6-5, the J gene TRBJ2-5; TRBD2 matches 7 bases. Germline CDR1 MNHEY, CDR2 SVGAGI. Trimming at V came to 5 bases and at J to 5 bases, leaving 8 bases not matched to a gene. This CDR3 region has 14 residues. The CDR3 reads CASSRVAGGETQYF. Here the CDR3 DNA reads TGTGCCAGCAGTAGAGTAGCGGGTGGGGAGACCCAGTACTTC.

The CDR3 loop reads CASRIGGRGDNEQFF. The CDR3 nucleotides read TGTGCCAGCCGGATCGGGGGGAGAGGAGACAATGAGCAGTTCTTC. This rearrangement joins TRBV27 to TRBJ2-1; 7 bases line up with TRBD2. Trimming took 8 bases from V and 5 from J; bases not matched to a gene: 12. Germline V gene data show CDR1 as MNHEY and CDR2 as SMNVEV (reference sequence). This CDR3 has 15 residues.

The chain is built from TRBV5-1 and TRBJ1-3, with D perhaps matching TRBD1 (5 bases). The CDR3 runs 15 residues. The V end lost 3 bases, the J end lost 0 bases, and 10 bases lay between the germline ends. The germline gives CDR1 SGHRS, CDR2 YFSETQ. The CDR3 here is CASSSQGISGNTIYF. The CDR3 nucleotides are TGCGCCAGCAGCTCGCAGGGTATCTCTGGAAACACCATATATTTT.

V usage is TRBV9 and J usage is TRBJ1-4; D perhaps matches TRBD1 (5 bases). The CDR3 is 14 residues long. CDR1 is SGDLS and CDR2 is YYNGEE in the germline V gene. V lost 4 bases and J lost 5, with 12 bases in between. The DNA of the CDR3 is TGTGCCAGCAGCAAATGGAGGGGCAATGAAAAACTGTTTTTT. Amino acid sequence: CASSKWRGNEKLFF.

The chain links TRBV7-3 to TRBJ1-3, with D unresolved. V lost 4 bases, J lost 4 bases, and 8 bases lay in between. The germline gives CDR1 SGHTA, CDR2 FQGTGA. The CDR3 length is 13 residues. CDR3 DNA sequence: TGTGCCAGCAGCTCCTCTAAGGGAAACACCATATATTTT. It is translated as CASSSSKGNTIYF.

V is TRBV7-2 and J is TRBJ2-3; possibly TRBD1 for D (6 bases). The V gene lost 6 bases and the J gene lost 0 bases, with 19 bases spanning the gap. CDR1 and CDR2 (germline): SGHTA, FQGNSA. The CDR3 consists of 17 residues. DNA of the CDR3: TGTGCCAGCAGGTCCTCGACAGGAGGATTTAGCACAGATACGCAGTATTTT. This translates into CASRSSTGGFSTDTQYF.

The chain combines TRBV11-2 with TRBJ2-1; the D gene is possibly TRBD2 (6 bases). The V gene lost 5 bases and the J gene lost 10 bases, with 15 bases spanning the gap. Germline CDR1 is SGHAT and CDR2 is FQNNGV. The CDR3 consists of 13 residues. Written as DNA, the CDR3 is TGTGCCAGCAGCCAGCGACTAGTTTGGGAGCAGTTCTTC. As protein: CASSQRLVWEQFF.

The V call is TRBV6-1, the J call TRBJ1-6; D unresolved. Trimming took 1 base from V and 6 from J, leaving 10 bases between them. This CDR3 is 15 amino acids long. Germline CDR1 reads MNHNS; CDR2 reads SASEGT. The CDR3 DNA reads as TGTGCCAGCAGTGAAGTTCCTGGGAGTAATTCACCCCTCCACTTT. As protein: CASSEVPGSNSPLHF.

The V and J genes are TRBV6-5 and TRBJ1-3; 7 nucleotides line up with TRBD1. With V trimmed by 4 bases and J by 0 bases, 6 bases remained unmatched. The CDR3 length is 16 residues. The V gene's germline CDR1 is MNHEY and CDR2 SVGAGI. The CDR3 loop reads CASSFNRGSSGNTIYF. Here the CDR3 DNA reads TGTGCCAGCAGTTTTAACAGGGGTAGCTCTGGAAACACCATATATTTT.

The chain is built from TRBV27 and TRBJ2-1, with D perhaps TRBD2 (5 bases). The CDR3 totals 15 residues. Germline V CDR1 and CDR2: MNHEY, SMNVEV (reference sequence). Trimming took off 3 bases at V and 5 bases at J, with 14 bases between the two ends. CDR3 protein: CASSFRLALNNEQFF. DNA for the CDR3: TGTGCCAGCAGTTTCCGTCTAGCCTTAAACAATGAGCAGTTCTTC.

The chain carries TRBV6-2 or TRBV6-3 and TRBJ1-5; D unclear. This CDR3 is 14 amino acids long. Germline-derived CDR1 and CDR2 are MNHEY and SVGEGT. Between the trimmed V and J ends, which lost 0 bases and 6 bases, there was a span of 9 bases. The CDR3 sequence: CASSYSLSVQPQHF. The CDR3 nucleotides read TGTGCCAGCAGTTACTCCCTATCGGTTCAGCCCCAGCATTTT.

This sequence joins TRBV5-4 and TRBJ2-1; 9 positions match TRBD1. Trimming removed 0 bases from V and 5 bases from J; junction bases left unmatched: 9. Germline values: CDR1 SGHNT, CDR2 YYREEE (reference sequence). The CDR3 contains 17 residues. CDR3 residues: CASSLVLGTGKDNEQFF. DNA for the CDR3: TGTGCCAGCAGCTTGGTTTTAGGGACAGGGAAGGACAATGAGCAGTTCTTC.